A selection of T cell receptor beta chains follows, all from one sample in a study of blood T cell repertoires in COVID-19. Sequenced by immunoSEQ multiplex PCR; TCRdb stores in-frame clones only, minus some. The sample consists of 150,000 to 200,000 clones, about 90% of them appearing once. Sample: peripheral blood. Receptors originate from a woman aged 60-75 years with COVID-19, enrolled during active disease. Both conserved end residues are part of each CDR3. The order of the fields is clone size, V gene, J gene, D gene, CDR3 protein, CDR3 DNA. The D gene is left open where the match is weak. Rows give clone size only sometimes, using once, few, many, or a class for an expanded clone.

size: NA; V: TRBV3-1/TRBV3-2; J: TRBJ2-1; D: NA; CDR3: CASSQVGGYNEQFF; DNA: TGTGCCAGCAGCCAAGTGGGGGGCTACAATGAGCAGTTCTTC
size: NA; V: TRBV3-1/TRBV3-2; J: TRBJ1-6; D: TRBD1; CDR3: CASSQGQDNSPLHF; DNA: TGTGCCAGCAGCCAGGGACAGGATAATTCACCCCTCCACTTT
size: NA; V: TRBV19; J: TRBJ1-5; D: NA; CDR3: CASSQGRNQPQHF; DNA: TGTGCCAGTAGCCAGGGTCGCAATCAGCCCCAGCATTTT
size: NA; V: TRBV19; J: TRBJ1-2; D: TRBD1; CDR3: CASTSLGTGGRGGYTF; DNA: TGTGCCAGTACCTCTTTAGGGACAGGGGGCAGAGGTGGCTACACCTTC
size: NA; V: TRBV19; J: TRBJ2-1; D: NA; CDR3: CASSPRQMGGNNEQFF; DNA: TGTGCCAGTAGTCCTCGCCAGATGGGGGGTAACAATGAGCAGTTCTTC
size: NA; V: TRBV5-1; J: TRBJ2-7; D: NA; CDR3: CASSLPDKPSSYEQYF; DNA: TGCGCCAGCAGCCTCCCCGATAAGCCTAGCTCCTACGAGCAGTACTTC
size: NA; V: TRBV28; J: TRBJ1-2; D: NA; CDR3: CASSPGGAYGYTF; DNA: TGTGCCAGCAGCCCCGGGGGGGCTTATGGCTACACCTTC
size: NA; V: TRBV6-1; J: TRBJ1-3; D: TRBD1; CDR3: CASSEAPGTGRGNTIYF; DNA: TGTGCCAGCAGTGAAGCGCCCGGGACAGGGCGAGGAAACACCATATATTTT
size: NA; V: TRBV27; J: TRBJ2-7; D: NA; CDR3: CASADPGRGPYEQYF; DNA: TGTGCCAGCGCCGACCCCGGCCGTGGGCCCTACGAGCAGTACTTC
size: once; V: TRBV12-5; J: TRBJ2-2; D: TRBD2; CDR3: CASGLLAGGPVGELFF; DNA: TGTGCTAGTGGTTTACTAGCGGGAGGGCCGGTCGGGGAGCTGTTTTTT
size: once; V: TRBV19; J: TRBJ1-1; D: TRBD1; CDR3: CASSRDSDTEAFF; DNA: TGTGCCAGTAGCCGGGACAGTGACACTGAAGCTTTCTTT
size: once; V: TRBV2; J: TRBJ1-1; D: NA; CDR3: CASRSQGLGTEAFF; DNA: TGTGCCAGCAGGTCACAGGGTTTGGGCACTGAAGCTTTCTTT
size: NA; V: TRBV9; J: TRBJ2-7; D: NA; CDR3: CASSVLGAGDEQYF; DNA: TGTGCCAGCAGCGTACTAGGAGCAGGGGACGAGCAGTACTTC
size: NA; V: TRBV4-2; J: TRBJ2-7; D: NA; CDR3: CASSREIRGSYEQYF; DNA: TGTGCCAGCAGCCGGGAGATCAGGGGATCCTACGAGCAGTACTTC
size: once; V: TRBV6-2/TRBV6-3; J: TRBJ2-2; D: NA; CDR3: CASSYGGLTGELFF; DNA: TGTGCCAGCAGTTACGGAGGACTCACCGGGGAGCTGTTTTTT
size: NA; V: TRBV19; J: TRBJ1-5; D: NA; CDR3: CASSFQGNSNQPQHF; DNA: TGTGCCAGTAGTTTCCAGGGAAATAGCAATCAGCCCCAGCATTTT
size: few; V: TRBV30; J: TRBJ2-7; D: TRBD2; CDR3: CAWSVLSSGRAHEQYF; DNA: TGTGCCTGGAGTGTACTAAGTAGCGGGAGGGCCCACGAGCAGTACTTC
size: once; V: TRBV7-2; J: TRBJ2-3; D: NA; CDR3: CASSLEGGRTDTQYF; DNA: TGTGCCAGCAGCTTAGAAGGCGGCCGCACAGATACGCAGTATTTT
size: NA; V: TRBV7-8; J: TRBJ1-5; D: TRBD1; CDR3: CASSLLTGGQPQHF; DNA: TGTGCCAGCAGCTTACTTACAGGGGGTCAGCCCCAGCATTTT
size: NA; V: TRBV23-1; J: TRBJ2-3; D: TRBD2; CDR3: CASSQAGLAGADTQYF; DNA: TGCGCCAGCAGTCAAGCGGGACTAGCGGGAGCAGATACGCAGTATTTT
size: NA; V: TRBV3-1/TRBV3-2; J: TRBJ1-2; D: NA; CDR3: CASRQGGQDYGYTF; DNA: TGTGCCAGCAGACAAGGAGGGCAGGACTATGGCTACACCTTC
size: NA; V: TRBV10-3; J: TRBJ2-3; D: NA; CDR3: CAIRSDKTYSTDTQYF; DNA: TGTGCCATCAGGTCGGACAAAACCTATAGCACAGATACGCAGTATTTT
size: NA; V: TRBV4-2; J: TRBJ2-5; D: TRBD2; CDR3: CASSQVGLAGGETQYF; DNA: TGTGCCAGCAGCCAAGTCGGGCTAGCGGGAGGAGAGACCCAGTACTTC
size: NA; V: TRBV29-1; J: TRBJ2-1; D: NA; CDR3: CSVGYRSFRSNEQFF; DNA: TGCAGCGTTGGTTATCGGAGTTTCAGAAGCAATGAGCAGTTCTTC
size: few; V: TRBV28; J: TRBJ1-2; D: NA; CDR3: CASSSPPQDHAGYGYTF; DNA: TGTGCCAGCAGTTCTCCTCCACAGGACCATGCAGGCTATGGCTACACCTTC
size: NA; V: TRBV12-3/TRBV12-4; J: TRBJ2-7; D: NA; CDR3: CASSLIGRNEQYF; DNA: TGTGCCAGCAGCCTCATAGGGAGGAACGAGCAGTACTTC
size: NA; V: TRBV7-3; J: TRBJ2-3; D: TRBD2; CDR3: CASSLIAGDPTDTQYF; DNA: TGTGCCAGCAGCTTAATCGCGGGAGATCCCACAGATACGCAGTATTTT
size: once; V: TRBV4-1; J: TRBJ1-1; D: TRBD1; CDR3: CASSQSSSQGITEAFF; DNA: TGCGCCAGCAGCCAATCCTCCTCACAGGGGATCACTGAAGCTTTCTTT
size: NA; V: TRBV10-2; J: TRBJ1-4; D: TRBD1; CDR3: CASSDPRQRDSGDEKLFF; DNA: TGCGCCAGCAGTGATCCTCGACAACGGGACAGTGGGGATGAAAAACTGTTTTTT
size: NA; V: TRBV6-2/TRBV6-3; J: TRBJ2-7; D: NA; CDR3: CASSYSGRVETYEQYF; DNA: TGTGCCAGCAGTTACAGTGGGCGAGTCGAGACCTACGAGCAGTACTTC
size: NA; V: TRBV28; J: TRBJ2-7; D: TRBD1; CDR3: CASSRGTSYEQYF; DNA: TGTGCCAGCAGCAGGGGGACCTCCTACGAGCAGTACTTC
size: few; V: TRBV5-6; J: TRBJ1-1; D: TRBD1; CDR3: CASSWETGPTEAFF; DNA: TGTGCCAGCAGCTGGGAGACAGGGCCCACTGAAGCTTTCTTT
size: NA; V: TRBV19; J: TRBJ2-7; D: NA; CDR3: CASSIRVAYEQYF; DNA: TGTGCCAGTAGTATCAGGGTCGCCTACGAGCAGTACTTC
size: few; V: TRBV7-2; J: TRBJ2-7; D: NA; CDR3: CASSLASGPAYEQYF; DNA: TGTGCCAGCAGCTTAGCGTCCGGTCCTGCCTACGAGCAGTACTTC
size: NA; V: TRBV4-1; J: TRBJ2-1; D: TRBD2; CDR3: CASSAETSGILATYNEQFF; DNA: TGCGCCAGCAGCGCCGAGACTAGCGGGATACTAGCAACCTACAATGAGCAGTTCTTC
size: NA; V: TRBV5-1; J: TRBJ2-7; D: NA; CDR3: CASSFGMEQYF; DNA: TGCGCCAGCAGCTTCGGGATGGAGCAGTACTTC
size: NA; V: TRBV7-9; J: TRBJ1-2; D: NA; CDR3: CASSLGLGYTF; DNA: TGTGCCAGCAGCTTAGGTCTGGGCTACACCTTC
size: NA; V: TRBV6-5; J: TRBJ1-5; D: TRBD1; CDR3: CASSYGTGDQPQHF; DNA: TGTGCCAGCAGTTACGGGACAGGGGACCAGCCCCAGCATTTT
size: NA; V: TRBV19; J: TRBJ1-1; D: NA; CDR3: CASSHTPGKNTEAFF; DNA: TGTGCCAGTAGTCATACCCCGGGGAAAAACACTGAAGCTTTCTTT
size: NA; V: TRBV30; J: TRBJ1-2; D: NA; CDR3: CAWSLGHNYGYTF; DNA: TGTGCCTGGAGCTTGGGACACAACTATGGCTACACCTTC
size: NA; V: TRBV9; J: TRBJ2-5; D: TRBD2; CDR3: CASSVSPSGETQYF; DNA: TGTGCCAGCAGCGTAAGCCCTAGCGGTGAGACCCAGTACTTC
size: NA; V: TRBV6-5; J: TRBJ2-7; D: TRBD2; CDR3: CASSYGGVYEQYF; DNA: TGTGCCAGCAGTTACGGGGGGGTCTACGAGCAGTACTTC
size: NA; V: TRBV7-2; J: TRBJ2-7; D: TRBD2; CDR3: CASSLVGGGPIRYEQYF; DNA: TGTGCCAGCAGCTTAGTTGGGGGAGGGCCTATACGCTACGAGCAGTACTTC
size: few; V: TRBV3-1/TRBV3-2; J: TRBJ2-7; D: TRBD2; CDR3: CASSLGLASYEQYF; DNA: TGTGCCAGCAGCCTGGGACTAGCCTCCTACGAGCAGTACTTC
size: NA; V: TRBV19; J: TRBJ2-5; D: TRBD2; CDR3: CASSTGLAGYYQETQYF; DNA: TGTGCCAGTAGTACGGGACTAGCGGGCTACTACCAAGAGACCCAGTACTTC
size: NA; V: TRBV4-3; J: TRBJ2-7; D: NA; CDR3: CASSQVYKSSYEQYF; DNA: TGCGCCAGCAGCCAAGTGTATAAGAGCTCCTACGAGCAGTACTTC
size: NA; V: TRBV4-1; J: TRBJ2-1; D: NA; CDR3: CASSHPYNEQFF; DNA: TGCGCCAGCAGCCACCCATACAATGAGCAGTTCTTC
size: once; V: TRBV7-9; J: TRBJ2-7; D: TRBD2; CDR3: CASTLSGRPYF; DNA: TGTGCCAGCACCCTTAGCGGGAGACCGTACTTC
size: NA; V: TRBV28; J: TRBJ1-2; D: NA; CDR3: CASNHKGVNYGYTF; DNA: TGTGCCAGCAACCATAAGGGGGTTAACTATGGCTACACCTTC
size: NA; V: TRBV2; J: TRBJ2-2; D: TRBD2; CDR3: CASSEVRLAGNTGELFF; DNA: TGTGCCAGCAGTGAAGTAAGACTAGCGGGAAACACCGGGGAGCTGTTTTTT
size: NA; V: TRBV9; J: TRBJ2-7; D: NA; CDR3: CASRRVVEYMNFYEQYF; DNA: TGTGCCAGCAGGCGGGTAGTAGAATACATGAACTTCTACGAGCAGTACTTC
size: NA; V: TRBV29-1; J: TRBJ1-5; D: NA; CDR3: CSVEARQGQPQHF; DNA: TGCAGCGTTGAAGCTCGGCAGGGACAGCCCCAGCATTTT
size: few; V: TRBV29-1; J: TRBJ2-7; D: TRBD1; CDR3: CSVGGQVYEQYF; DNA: TGCAGCGTTGGAGGACAGGTATACGAGCAGTACTTC
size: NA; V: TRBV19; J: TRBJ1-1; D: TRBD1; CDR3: CASSAGTGSAFF; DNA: TGTGCCAGTAGTGCAGGGACAGGGTCGGCTTTCTTT
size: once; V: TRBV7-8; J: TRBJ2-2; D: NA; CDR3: CASSPRDLESGELFF; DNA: TGTGCCAGCAGCCCGCGTGATTTAGAGTCCGGGGAGCTGTTTTTT
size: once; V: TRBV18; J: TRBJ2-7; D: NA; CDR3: CASSPPTGLAQYF; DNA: TGTGCCAGCTCACCACCGACAGGTTTAGCGCAGTACTTC
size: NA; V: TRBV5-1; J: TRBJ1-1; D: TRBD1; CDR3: CASRPGTGFAEAFF; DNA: TGCGCCAGCAGGCCGGGGACAGGGTTCGCTGAAGCTTTCTTT
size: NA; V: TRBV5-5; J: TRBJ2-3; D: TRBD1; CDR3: CASSLGGQGFTDTQYF; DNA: TGTGCCAGCAGCTTGGGGGGACAGGGGTTCACAGATACGCAGTATTTT
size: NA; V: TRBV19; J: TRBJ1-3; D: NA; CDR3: CASSSTVTGNTIYF; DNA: TGTGCCAGTAGTTCCACAGTTACTGGAAACACCATATATTTT
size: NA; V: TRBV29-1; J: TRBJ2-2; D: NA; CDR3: CSVEDGTYSGELFF; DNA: TGCAGCGTTGAGGACGGGACATACTCCGGGGAGCTGTTTTTT